This TCR beta chain appears in the sequencing data of a study of blood T cell repertoires in COVID-19 (dated by TCRdb to the early 2020s). With respect to the entire study: The collaborator samples originated in the United States, Italy and Spain and spanned the acute and convalescent phases of COVID-19. The material from the prospective study consisted of cDNA or gDNA derived from T cells, B-cell-depleted T cells, or PBMCs. Deeply sampled blood TCRbeta repertoires from subjects exposed to, actively infected with, or recovered from COVID-19 were included in the dataset. The repertoires were released in a freely available public database meant as a resource for research on the immune response to SARS-CoV-2. Samples came from the ongoing ImmuneRACE study (first 160 participants) plus 1,254 subjects from 6 global collaborators. Sample metadata almost always included a de-identified subject ID, COVID-19 status, age in years and sex. Where HLA class I and class II types were available, the types were taken from metadata supplied by the sample provider, not from assay-based typing. The full study reports these points: The quantity of clinical and demographic metadata differed by source and by participant and was supplied without curation.

Turning to this clone: No cognate antigen has been identified for it. Qualities for individual bases were not recorded, and no much larger clone is one base off.

The immunoSEQ Assay, a bias-controlled multiplex PCR, was used to amplify TCRbeta CDR3 regions from genomic DNA. The study's own analysis went as follows. Nucleated cell counts per sample were estimated from amplification of reference gene primers within the assay. To quantify the absolute abundance of each unique TCRbeta CDR3 rearrangement, sequence reads were collapsed and filtered. For each sample, productive Simpson clonality was calculated as the square root of Simpson's diversity index across productive rearrangements. TCRdb mirrors the immuneACCESS table, restricted to in-frame sequences. Some clones are absent from its copies; in checked studies, under half trace to an unresolved V gene, and the reason for the others is unknown. The D gene and trimming were derived from the DNA, and the V and J assignments and clone size from that table. The sample yields under 250,000 clones; around 81% were counted once. 4% to 5.5% of the sample is held by the ten biggest clonotypes.

The CDR3 sequence holds 16 residues, the cysteine and phenylalanine included. Only CDR3 DNA is held: 48 bases, read in frame from base 1. The V end loses 0 bases and the J end loses 0 bases, and a stretch of 12 bases separates them. In the germline V gene (reference sequence), CDR1 corresponds to GTSNPN and CDR2 to SVGIG. The collaborating institutions used their own protocols to collect whole blood in K2EDTA tubes. For TCRbeta analysis, collaborators shipped samples as frozen whole blood, isolated PBMCs, or DNA extracted from either of those sample types. The clonotype originates from a man aged 50-59 years with active or convalescent COVID-19. Recombination linked TRBV30 to TRBJ2-1; D gene: possibly TRBD2, on 6 matching bases. Source material: peripheral blood. The nucleotide sequence reads TGTGCCTGGAGTGTACGGAGGGTGCGCTCCTACAATGAGCAGTTCTTC. Protein translation: CAWSVRRVRSYNEQFF.